This TCR beta chain is drawn from a study of technical replicates of blood from a few donors. The V and J ends lost 5 bases and 5 bases respectively, with 12 bases between them. This CDR3 spans 13 amino acids. Germline V lookup: CDR1 SGHDT, CDR2 YYEEEE. Here immunoSEQ multiplex PCR was the method, and the copy in TCRdb shows in-frame clones only, minus some. Of about 66,000 clones listed, roughly 97% are singletons. The chain combines TRBV5-6 with TRBJ2-3, with D possibly TRBD1 on 6 matching bases. The source material was T cells isolated from PBMCs. The origin of this receptor is a human donor in good health. CDR3 amino acids: CASRLGTIDTQYF. CDR3 nucleotides: TGTGCCAGCAGGTTAGGGACAATAGATACGCAGTATTTT.